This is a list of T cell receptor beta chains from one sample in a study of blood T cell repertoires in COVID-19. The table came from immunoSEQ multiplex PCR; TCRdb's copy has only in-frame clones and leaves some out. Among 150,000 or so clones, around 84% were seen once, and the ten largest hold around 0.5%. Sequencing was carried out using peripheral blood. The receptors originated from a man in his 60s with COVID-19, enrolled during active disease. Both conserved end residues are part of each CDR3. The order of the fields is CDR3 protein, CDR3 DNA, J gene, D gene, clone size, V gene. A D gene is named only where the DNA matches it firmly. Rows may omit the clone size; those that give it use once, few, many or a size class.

CDR3 protein: CASSEKRGGHVDTQYF
CDR3 DNA: TGTGCCAGCAGTGAAAAGCGGGGGGGCCATGTAGATACGCAGTATTTT
J gene: TRBJ2-3
D gene: TRBD2
clone size: -
V gene: TRBV6-1

CDR3 protein: CASSLGSRGSGNTIYF
CDR3 DNA: TGCGCCAGCAGCTTGGGGAGTCGGGGATCTGGAAACACCATATATTTT
J gene: TRBJ1-3
D gene: -
clone size: -
V gene: TRBV5-1

CDR3 protein: CASSLTGQGGNSPLHF
CDR3 DNA: TGCGCCAGCAGCCTGACGGGACAGGGGGGTAATTCACCCCTCCACTTT
J gene: TRBJ1-6
D gene: TRBD1
clone size: -
V gene: TRBV5-1

CDR3 protein: CASGLHTDTQYF
CDR3 DNA: TGTGCCAGCGGGCTTCACACAGATACGCAGTATTTT
J gene: TRBJ2-3
D gene: -
clone size: few
V gene: TRBV3-1/TRBV3-2

CDR3 protein: CASSTNTDTQYF
CDR3 DNA: TGTGCCAGTAGTACCAACACAGATACGCAGTATTTT
J gene: TRBJ2-3
D gene: -
clone size: -
V gene: TRBV19

CDR3 protein: CASSLGSGKTYGYTF
CDR3 DNA: TGTGCCAGCAGCTTGGGATCCGGGAAGACTTATGGCTACACCTTC
J gene: TRBJ1-2
D gene: -
clone size: -
V gene: TRBV5-6

CDR3 protein: CASQQVHRSNQPQHF
CDR3 DNA: TGTGCCAGCCAACAGGTTCACCGAAGCAATCAGCCCCAGCATTTT
J gene: TRBJ1-5
D gene: -
clone size: once
V gene: TRBV6-6

CDR3 protein: CASSATGTGTYEQYF
CDR3 DNA: TGTGCCAGCAGCGCAACCGGGACTGGCACCTACGAGCAGTACTTC
J gene: TRBJ2-7
D gene: -
clone size: -
V gene: TRBV9

CDR3 protein: CAISKQESSYEQYF
CDR3 DNA: TGTGCCATCAGCAAACAGGAGAGCTCCTACGAGCAGTACTTC
J gene: TRBJ2-7
D gene: -
clone size: -
V gene: TRBV10-3

CDR3 protein: CASSTGTGNEKLFF
CDR3 DNA: TGTGCCAGCAGTACCGGGACAGGGAATGAAAAACTGTTTTTT
J gene: TRBJ1-4
D gene: TRBD1
clone size: -
V gene: TRBV6-6

CDR3 protein: CASSLTGTSGRVGNEQFF
CDR3 DNA: TGTGCCAGCAGCTTAACGGGGACTAGCGGGAGGGTGGGCAATGAGCAGTTCTTC
J gene: TRBJ2-1
D gene: TRBD2
clone size: once
V gene: TRBV7-3

CDR3 protein: CASSQGQREAFF
CDR3 DNA: TGTGCCAGCAGCCAGGGACAGCGTGAAGCTTTCTTT
J gene: TRBJ1-1
D gene: TRBD1
clone size: -
V gene: TRBV11-2

CDR3 protein: CASSPMGGTVSNQPQHF
CDR3 DNA: TGTGCCAGCAGCCCAATGGGTGGGACAGTTAGCAATCAGCCCCAGCATTTT
J gene: TRBJ1-5
D gene: TRBD1
clone size: -
V gene: TRBV7-8

CDR3 protein: CASIGTSGFTDTQYF
CDR3 DNA: TGTGCCAGCATCGGAACTAGCGGCTTCACAGATACGCAGTATTTT
J gene: TRBJ2-3
D gene: TRBD2
clone size: -
V gene: TRBV2

CDR3 protein: CASSSTRQRSREYSNQPQHF
CDR3 DNA: TGTGCCAGCAGCAGCACCCGACAGCGATCCAGAGAATATAGCAATCAGCCCCAGCATTTT
J gene: TRBJ1-5
D gene: -
clone size: -
V gene: TRBV21-1

CDR3 protein: CASSQWDRGDTGELFF
CDR3 DNA: TGCGCCAGCAGTCAATGGGACAGGGGAGACACCGGGGAGCTGTTTTTT
J gene: TRBJ2-2
D gene: TRBD1
clone size: -
V gene: TRBV23-1

CDR3 protein: CASSLGPGEQYF
CDR3 DNA: TGTGCCAGCAGCTTAGGTCCGGGCGAGCAGTACTTC
J gene: TRBJ2-7
D gene: -
clone size: -
V gene: TRBV7-2

CDR3 protein: CASSEQGGRQPQHF
CDR3 DNA: TGTGCCAGCAGCGAGCAGGGGGGAAGACAGCCCCAGCATTTT
J gene: TRBJ1-5
D gene: TRBD1
clone size: -
V gene: TRBV7-8

CDR3 protein: CASSRTSGYEQYF
CDR3 DNA: TGTGCCAGCAGCCGGACTAGCGGTTACGAGCAGTACTTC
J gene: TRBJ2-7
D gene: TRBD2
clone size: -
V gene: TRBV6-5

CDR3 protein: CAWSGLAGSQGTQYF
CDR3 DNA: TGTGCCTGGAGCGGACTAGCGGGTTCCCAAGGTACGCAGTATTTT
J gene: TRBJ2-3
D gene: TRBD2
clone size: -
V gene: TRBV30